This paragraph covers one T cell receptor (beta chain) sequence. Its antigen is still unknown. This entry belongs to a study of regulatory T cells in long-lasting Graves disease. Stated time point: persistent/refractory GD, antithyroid drugs over 5 years with positive TRAb. The TCR library used RNA extracted from PBMCs. The patients were enrolled through endocrinology in Xi'an, China. A blood draw put about 9 milliliters of peripheral blood into EDTA tubes. Construction of the TCR beta libraries employed iRepertoire HTBI primers in conjunction with Arm-PCR of CDR3 regions. One entry per CDR3 protein results from TCRdb running MiXCR on the multiplex PCR reads. In the table there are more than 650,000 distinct CDR3 sequences, around 30% of which are singletons. J lost 2 bases, V lost 7 bases, and 7 bases had no gene match. Germline V gene sequence: CDR1 LNHDA, CDR2 SQIVND (reference sequence). CDR3 length equals 14 residues.

Study findings and constraints: More public clonotypes were shared by persistent patients (around 2,800) than by new patients (about 1,000).

The sequenced sample was peripheral blood mononuclear cells (PBMCs), obtained when the disease was refractory, from a patient treated with antithyroid drugs. The V call is TRBV19, the J call TRBJ1-2; 7 bases map to TRBD1. This clonotype was obtained from a female donor with Graves disease. The CDR3 DNA reads as TGTGCCAGTAATCCGGACAGGCGGAACTATGGCTACACCTTC. It translates to CASNPDRRNYGYTF.